This TCR beta chain was recorded in a study of metastatic and nonmetastatic thyroid tumors. No patient received treatment before thyroid surgery. V was pared by 8 bases and J by 9 bases, with 6 bases of the junction left unmatched. The germline V gene encodes CDR1 SNHLY and CDR2 FYNNEI. This CDR3 is 13 amino acids long. TCRdb re-called clones via MiXCR from the PCR reads. Among tens of thousands of clones, roughly 15% were seen once, and the ten largest hold 3.4%. Points from the study as a whole: Patients with malignant thyroid tumors reportedly had significantly higher TCR beta diversity than those with benign nodules, in blood and tumor.

This clone has at least ten counts. The antigen remains unidentified. Source material: blood. The rearrangement joins TRBV2 to TRBJ1-6; 8 bases align to TRBD1. The receptor was derived from a female donor with papillary thyroid cancer or a benign thyroid nodule (not recorded which). Some clones in this sample may be carry-over from other donors' samples. Here the CDR3 reads CASQGARSSPLHF. The CDR3 DNA sequence: TGTGCCAGCCAGGGGGCAAGAAGTTCACCCCTCCACTTT.